This passage covers 18 T cell receptor beta chains from one sample sequenced in a study of blood T cell repertoires in COVID-19. TCRdb's copy holds only in-frame clones and misses some; the assay was immunoSEQ multiplex PCR. The sample has about 140,000 clones, approximately 83% seen once. Sequenced: peripheral blood. The receptors shown here come from a woman aged 55-70 years with acute or convalescent COVID-19.

The chain carries TRBV15 and TRBJ1-2; D might be TRBD1 (6 bases). V was clipped by 3 bases and J by 0 bases, with 20 bases between them. The CDR3 covers 18 residues. Germline CDR1 is LNHNV and CDR2 is YYDKDF (reference sequence). CDR3 sequence reads: CATSSALFGGQTNYGYTF. CDR3 sequence (DNA): TGTGCCACCAGCAGTGCATTGTTTGGGGGCCAGACTAACTATGGCTACACCTTC. Filled out from reference TRBV15 and TRBJ1-2, the complete variable domain reads DAMVIQNPRYQVTQFGKPVTLSCSQTLNHNVMYWYQQKSSQAPKLLFHYYDKDFNNEADTPDNFQSRRPNTSFCFLDIRSPGLGDTAMYLCATSSALFGGQTNYGYTFGSGTRLTVV.

The chain employs TRBV2 and TRBJ2-5; no definite D call. CDR1 and CDR2 from the germline V gene are SNHLY and FYNNEI. This CDR3 has 14 amino acids. Trimming shortened V by 6 bases and J by 3 bases, and 14 bases separated the two germline ends. CDR3 sequence: CASRPGQIKETQYF. The DNA for the CDR3 is TGTGCCAGCAGGCCGGGTCAGATAAAAGAGACCCAGTACTTC.

The CDR3 coding sequence is TGTGCCAGCAGCTTAGCTAGCGGGAGGAGTGACCAGTACTTC. Translation gives CASSLASGRSDQYF. The genes are TRBV7-2 and TRBJ2-7; TRBD2 agrees at 10 bases. Germline V gene data show CDR1 as SGHTA and CDR2 as FQGNSA. The V and J ends lost 0 bases and 10 bases, in that order; junction bases with no gene match: 6. This CDR3 is built from 14 residues.

The V and J genes are TRBV6-5 and TRBJ1-1; a possible D gene is TRBD1 (6 bases). In germline, CDR1 is MNHEY, CDR2 SVGAGI. This CDR3 is built from 11 residues. Trimming removed 10 bases from V and 10 bases from J, with 16 bases in between. CDR3 coding DNA: TGTGCCACTCAGGACAGCAGTGTAGCTTTCTTT. Its translation: CATQDSSVAFF.

V and J are TRBV4-1 and TRBJ1-6; D not certain. The V end was cut by 2 bases, the J end by 6 bases, with 11 bases between. Germline lookup yields CDR1 MGHRA and CDR2 YSYEKL. The length of the CDR3 is 15 residues. The CDR3 sequence: CASSQIEDGNSPLHF. The CDR3 DNA follows: TGCGCCAGCAGCCAAATAGAGGATGGTAATTCACCCCTCCACTTT.

This clone was counted a few times. The chain joins TRBV19 to TRBJ1-5; no reliable D call. This CDR3 has 12 amino acids. Germline lookup yields CDR1 LNHDA and CDR2 SQIVND (reference sequence). Trimming took 7 bases from V and 12 from J, leaving 16 bases between them. CDR3 DNA: TGTGCCAGTACCACCAACACGGGGTACCAGCATTTT. Amino acid sequence: CASTTNTGYQHF.

The V gene is TRBV28, the J gene TRBJ1-5, with TRBD1 identical over 9 bases. The CDR3 is 17 amino acids. Germline CDR1 reads MDHEN; CDR2 reads SYDVKM. After removal of 5 bases from V and 2 bases from J, the junction contained 10 bases not matched to a gene. CDR3 amino acids: CASSPIPDRGRNQPQHF. The CDR3 nucleotides read TGTGCCAGCAGTCCAATTCCGGACAGGGGTCGCAATCAGCCCCAGCATTTT.

V is TRBV3-1 (or the pseudogene TRBV3-2) and J is TRBJ1-2; 8 nucleotides line up with TRBD1. Trimming cost V 3 bases and J 4 bases; bases outside gene matches: 7. There are 15 residues in the CDR3. Germline CDR1 LGHDT, CDR2 YNNKEL (reference sequence). The DNA of the CDR3 is TGTGCCAGCAGCCAGGCCGACAGGGGAAGCTATGGCTACACCTTC. It encodes CASSQADRGSYGYTF.

The chain joins TRBV3-1 (or the pseudogene TRBV3-2) to TRBJ1-2; TRBD1 matches 10 bases. The CDR3 has 14 amino acids. In germline, CDR1 is LGHDT, CDR2 YNNKEL (reference sequence). J lost 3 bases, V lost 4 bases, and 2 bases had no gene match. CDR3 protein: CASSLGTGDYGYTF. As DNA, the CDR3 is TGTGCCAGCAGCCTCGGGACAGGGGACTATGGCTACACCTTC.

The V call is TRBV28, the J call TRBJ1-2; D uncertain. V was pared by 6 bases and J by 5 bases, with 16 bases between. The CDR3 loop spans 14 amino acids. Germline loops: CDR1 MDHEN, CDR2 SYDVKM. The CDR3 protein is CASRSGEGKYGYTF. CDR3 coding DNA: TGTGCCAGCAGGTCCGGCGAGGGCAAGTATGGCTACACCTTC.

A single count supports this clone. The J gene is TRBJ1-2, the V gene TRBV29-1, with D tentatively TRBD1 (6 bases). Deletions cut 7 bases from V and 4 bases from J, with 16 bases between. Germline V lookup: CDR1 SQVTM, CDR2 ANQGSEA. The CDR3 is 13 amino acids. The CDR3: CSAGPRQAYGYTF. The CDR3 bases are TGCAGCGCTGGGCCGAGACAGGCCTATGGCTACACCTTC.

The chain links TRBV15 to TRBJ1-4, with D tentatively TRBD1 (5 bases). CDR3 length: 16 residues. CDR1 and CDR2 (germline): LNHNV, YYDKDF (reference sequence). V shed 2 bases and J shed 5 bases, with 15 bases lying between them. CDR3 DNA: TGTGCCACCAGCAGAAGTCGTACAGGTGTAAATGAAAAACTGTTTTTT. Translating gives CATSRSRTGVNEKLFF.

The chain carries TRBV28 and TRBJ2-7; possible D gene TRBD2, 5 bases. V dropped 6 bases and J dropped 2 bases, with 8 bases sitting between them. This CDR3 comprises 12 residues. CDR1 MDHEN and CDR2 SYDVKM come from the germline V gene. DNA of the CDR3: TGTGCCAGCAGAGACTACACCTACGAGCAGTACTTC. It encodes CASRDYTYEQYF.

The genes are TRBV3-1 (or the pseudogene TRBV3-2) and TRBJ2-1, with D tentatively TRBD1 (5 bases). The CDR3 sequence is 14 residues long. Germline CDR1 LGHDT, CDR2 YNNKEL (reference sequence). Trimming shortened V by 1 base and J by 6 bases, and 10 bases separated the two germline ends. CDR3 loop: CASSQAWQGNEQFF. As DNA, the CDR3 is TGTGCCAGCAGCCAAGCTTGGCAGGGCAATGAGCAGTTCTTC.

The rearrangement links TRBV2 to TRBJ2-1; perhaps TRBD1 as D (6 bases). Germline V CDR1 and CDR2: SNHLY, FYNNEI. Trimming cost V 5 bases and J 6 bases, with 11 bases left between them. CDR3 size: 13 residues. DNA of the CDR3: TGTGCCAGCAGTAGGTGGACAGCCAATGAGCAGTTCTTC. Translated: CASSRWTANEQFF.

The chain joins TRBV5-4 to TRBJ2-5; TRBD1 agrees at 8 bases. CDR3 length: 15 amino acids. V shed 2 bases, J shed 2 bases, and the junction held 5 bases outside the gene matches. The V gene's germline CDR1 is SGHNT and CDR2 YYREEE (reference sequence). CDR3 protein: CASSLGTGAQETQYF. In DNA, the CDR3 is TGTGCCAGCAGCTTAGGGACAGGAGCTCAAGAGACCCAGTACTTC.

CDR3 loop: CASSSTSGSPGELFF. In nucleotides, the CDR3 is TGCGCCAGCAGCTCGACTAGCGGGAGCCCCGGGGAGCTGTTTTTT. This chain joins TRBV5-1 and TRBJ2-2; TRBD2 matches at 12 bases. V shed 3 bases and J 6 bases; nucleotides not matched to a gene: 3. The germline V gene has CDR1 SGHRS and CDR2 YFSETQ. This CDR3 has 15 amino acids.

V gene TRBV4-3 combines with J gene TRBJ2-7; 12 positions agree with TRBD1. The junction had 22 bases not matched to a gene; V was cut back by 10 bases and J by 9 bases. This CDR3 has 17 amino acids. Per germline, CDR1 LGHNA and CDR2 YSLEER. CDR3 protein: CATLELKGQGAIFWQYF. CDR3 nucleotides: TGCGCCACCCTAGAACTGAAGGGACAGGGGGCCATCTTCTGGCAGTACTTC.